This TCR beta chain was identified during a study of graft-versus-host responses after intestinal transplantation (dated by TCRdb to about 2021). Some background on the complete study: Multivisceral, liver-intestinal, or isolated intestinal transplants were received by the recipients. Every recipient was given anti-thymocyte globulin induction, followed by about three years of maintenance tacrolimus and steroids. Bulk TCR-beta CDR3 sequencing was used to track graft-versus-host and host-versus-graft alloreactive T cell clones in the graft, circulation and bone marrow after intestinal transplantation. To identify alloreactive clones, pre-transplant mixed lymphocyte reaction products were sequenced and compared with unstimulated pre-transplant donor and recipient T cells. A cohort of 24 intestinal transplant recipients, including one retransplant, was enrolled, and a few patients lacking pretransplant specimens were excluded. A peak of at least 4% donor T cells among recipient peripheral blood mononuclear cells was the definition used for donor T cell macrochimerism. Rather than going through the commercial service, samples from three later patients were sequenced in-house on an Illumina MiSeq and processed with MiXCR. The research as a whole found: The relatively low number and heterogeneity of intestinal transplant patients limited the conclusions. GvH clones were detected in recipient bone marrow, and some appeared earlier in ileal mucosa or blood, consistent with an intestinal mucosal origin. In the allografts of patients with donor T cell macrochimerism, GvH to HvG T cell clonal ratios were high. Early after transplant, declines in HvG clones were associated with peak levels of circulating GvH clones.

In the first month after transplant, blood samples were collected up to 4 times, and after that at least monthly when available. Receptor amplification or capture employed the immunoSEQ multiplex PCR assay. High-throughput TCR-beta CDR3 sequencing of genomic DNA from most patients was performed by Adaptive Biotechnologies. Per the original workflow: Adaptive's ImmunoSEQ software supplied the TCR sequencing data for 15 to 20 patients, while MiXCR and VDJtools were used to process three other patients. CDR3 nucleotide sequences shared between donor and recipient were removed because the origin of such sequences could not be assigned. At least 2-fold expansion over unstimulated cells and a minimum CFSE-low frequency of 0.002% (template counts) or 0.001% (read counts) were required for clones to be classified as alloreactive. Clones were considered mappable if detected in sequenced pre-transplant spleen, lymph node, or MLR CFSE-low populations of the donor or recipient. Cumulative frequency of alloreactive clones was calculated as a percentage of all sequences weighted by copy number. Imported from immuneACCESS, the table was reduced by TCRdb to in-frame sequences with V and J called. These copies leave out some clones; in studies compared against another copy, an unresolved V gene accounts for under half, and the cause of the remainder is not known. Clone size and the V and J calls come from that table; the DNA yielded D and trimming. The sample contains about 30,000 clones, about 85% of them found a single time. Clones ranked in the top ten supply around a tenth of the sample.

Of note for this clone: Its antigen is currently not known. Base qualities are not at hand, and no much larger clone is one base apart.

The germline V gene encodes CDR1 LNHNV and CDR2 YYDKDF (reference sequence). The CDR3 has 16 amino acids, counting the end cysteine and phenylalanine. Only CDR3 DNA remains: 48 bases, in frame from the first base. V and J are truncated by 3 bases and 4 bases respectively, leaving an intervening sequence of 15 bases. The chain links TRBV15 with TRBJ2-2; the D call is tentative, TRBD1 or TRBD2, as each matches 5 bases. The source material was PBMCs, sampled around 62 weeks after intestinal transplantation. The receptor was isolated from a human patient who received an intestinal transplant, so some T cells may come from the graft donor. The nucleotide sequence is given as TGTGCCACCAGCAGCCCAGGTCGGGGCGTCACCGGGGAGCTGTTTTTT. It specifies CATSSPGRGVTGELFF.